Below, 14 T cell receptor beta chains from the same sample are listed, as sequenced in a study of T cell changes during pregnancy in multiple sclerosis. This table comes from immunoSEQ multiplex PCR, and its TCRdb copy is limited to in-frame clones, with some not included. Among some 42,000 clones listed, roughly 87% were seen once. Source: CD4+ T cells from peripheral blood mononuclear cells, taken after pregnancy. These receptors were taken from a female donor with multiple sclerosis, enrolled in a pregnancy study.

The chain recombines TRBV7-2 with TRBJ1-1, with 12 nucleotides matching TRBD1. Germline trimming cut 5 bases from V and 10 bases from J; bases unmatched to any gene: 11. CDR1 SGHTA and CDR2 FQGNSA come from the germline V gene. This CDR3 contains 15 residues. Written as DNA, the CDR3 is TGTGCCAGCAGCGGGGGACAGGGGGCGAAAGTTCCAGCTTTCTTT. Translated: CASSGGQGAKVPAFF.

The V call is TRBV7-2, the J call TRBJ2-2, with 7 bases identical to TRBD2. Germline CDR1 and CDR2: SGHTA and FQGNSA. The ends lost 5 bases at V and 4 bases at J; junction bases unmatched: 7. The CDR3 spans 15 residues. CDR3 DNA sequence: TGTGCCAGCAGCCGCATGGGGGGGTCCACCGGGGAGCTGTTTTTT. Its protein is CASSRMGGSTGELFF.

V and J are TRBV4-3 and TRBJ2-2; D uncertain. CDR1 is LGHNA and CDR2 is YSLEER in the germline V gene. The germline V and J ends were trimmed by 0 bases and 9 bases, with 8 bases remaining between them. CDR3 size: 13 residues. CDR3 DNA sequence: TGCGCCAGCAGCCAAGATCTAGAAAGGGAGCTGTTTTTT. Translation: CASSQDLERELFF.

This chain joins TRBV2 and TRBJ2-1; 8 bases map to TRBD1. V dropped 3 bases and J dropped 3; count of bases not matched to a gene: 4. The germline gives CDR1 SNHLY, CDR2 FYNNEI. The CDR3 totals 15 residues. CDR3 bases: TGTGCCAGCAGTGACAGGGGGCTCGGCTACAATGAGCAGTTCTTC. Amino acids: CASSDRGLGYNEQFF.

The genes are TRBV7-6 and TRBJ2-6; 7 nucleotides line up with TRBD1. The CDR3 is 17 residues long. CDR1 is SGHVS and CDR2 is FNYEAQ in the germline V gene. Trimming at V came to 3 bases and at J to 1 base, leaving 6 bases not matched to a gene. The CDR3 region is CASSFRTGASGANVLTF. The CDR3 nucleotides read TGTGCCAGCAGCTTTCGAACAGGGGCATCTGGGGCCAACGTCCTGACTTTC.

The chain carries TRBV5-5 and TRBJ2-2, with a tentative D call TRBD1 (6 bases). In germline, CDR1 is SGHKS, CDR2 YYEKEE (reference sequence). Trimming stripped 4 bases from V and 7 bases from J, with 14 bases between. The CDR3 spans 14 residues. The CDR3 protein is CASSLTGYVGELFF. CDR3 nucleotide sequence: TGTGCCAGCAGCCTTACAGGGTACGTCGGGGAGCTGTTTTTT.

The chain couples TRBV10-3 to TRBJ2-2; TRBD1 might be the D (6 bases). Germline V gene lookup returns CDR1 ENHRY and CDR2 SYGVKD. This CDR3 spans 12 amino acids. The ends were cut back, 8 bases at V and 7 bases at J, with 11 bases in the middle. The CDR3 region has the DNA TGTGCCATCTCCCGAGGGGGCGGGGAGCTGTTTTTT. It translates to CAISRGGGELFF.

V is TRBV5-1 and J is TRBJ2-1; 7 nucleotides agree with TRBD2. V lost 0 bases, J lost 6 bases, and 12 bases stayed unmatched. Germline-derived CDR1 and CDR2 are SGHRS and YFSETQ. The CDR3 spans 17 residues. Here the CDR3 reads CASSLAPGGPSSNEQFF. CDR3 in DNA: TGCGCCAGCAGCTTGGCCCCGGGGGGTCCCTCGTCCAATGAGCAGTTCTTC.

The chain links TRBV18 to TRBJ2-1; 8 positions agree with TRBD1. V gave up 2 bases and J gave up 6 bases; unmatched junction bases: 6. The CDR3 totals 15 residues. Germline V lookup: CDR1 KGHSH, CDR2 LQKENI. The CDR3 coding sequence is TGTGCCAGCTCACCAAATCAGGGGGCATTCAATGAGCAGTTCTTC. It is translated as CASSPNQGAFNEQFF.

The chain is built from TRBV6-1 and TRBJ1-5; 9 bases are a match to TRBD1. V trimming: 3 bases; J trimming: 8 bases; junction bases outside the gene matches: 11. Germline CDR1 is MNHNS and CDR2 is SASEGT. The CDR3 is 16 amino acids. The CDR3 here is CASSDTPGQGSKPQHF. CDR3 nucleotide sequence: TGTGCCAGCAGTGATACCCCGGGACAGGGTTCGAAGCCCCAGCATTTT.

The chain is built from TRBV2 and TRBJ1-4; D possibly corresponds to TRBD1 (6 bases). Trimming removed 5 bases from V and 4 bases from J, with 17 bases in between. From germline, CDR1 is SNHLY and CDR2 FYNNEI. CDR3 length: 16 residues. CDR3 nucleotides: TGTGCCAGCAGTTTTGACAGGAGAGGGGGTAATGAAAAACTGTTTTTT. Translation: CASSFDRRGGNEKLFF.

The chain carries TRBV5-1 and TRBJ2-5; D is perhaps TRBD2 (5 bases). CDR1 is SGHRS, CDR2 YFSETQ, per germline. The CDR3 runs to 14 residues. The V end was cut by 5 bases, the J end by 2 bases, with 13 bases between. This chain's CDR3 is CASRVGEGQETQYF. The CDR3 region has the DNA TGCGCCAGCAGGGTGGGAGAGGGACAAGAGACCCAGTACTTC.

The chain employs TRBV11-2 and TRBJ2-7; weak D call: TRBD2 (6 bases). Germline V gene lookup returns CDR1 SGHAT and CDR2 FQNNGV. The V gene lost 5 bases and the J gene lost 2 bases, with 19 bases spanning the gap. The CDR3 loop spans 16 amino acids. CDR3 amino acids: CASSPRGSGSAYEQYF. In DNA form, the CDR3 reads TGTGCCAGCAGCCCCCGAGGCAGCGGGTCAGCCTACGAGCAGTACTTC.

Comments on this clone: Other nucleotide sequences from this sample produce the same CDR3. V is TRBV18 and J is TRBJ2-7, with D tentatively TRBD2 (6 bases). CDR3 length: 13 residues. Germline loops: CDR1 KGHSH, CDR2 LQKENI. Trimming took off 6 bases at V and 3 bases at J, with 12 bases between the two ends. The CDR3 region has the DNA TGTGCCAGCTCCCCTCCCGGGGGCTACGAGCAGTACTTC. Residues: CASSPPGGYEQYF. The full variable domain, in which reference TRBV18 and TRBJ2-7 provide the parts outside the CDR3, is NAGVMQNPRHLVRRRGQEARLRCSPMKGHSHVYWYRQLPEEGLKFMVYLQKENIIDESGMPKERFSAEFPKEGPSILRIQQVVRGDSAAYFCASSPPGGYEQYFGPGTRLTVT.